This T cell receptor beta chain was observed in a study of CD8 T cells in Susac syndrome. The RNA input was 0.5 to 1 ug, and it was reverse transcribed with random hexamers. TCR beta CDR3 was amplified by immunoSEQ covering 54 Vbeta and 13 Jbeta. TCRdb itself ran the immunoSEQ multiplex PCR reads through MiXCR, one entry per CDR3 protein. The sample comprises 90,000 to 150,000 distinct CDR3 sequences, around 90% of which are singletons, and 0.14% rests with the top ten. From germline, CDR1 is SEHNR and CDR2 FQNEAQ (reference sequence). CDR3 length equals 14 residues. V lost 5 bases and J lost 1, with 11 bases in between.

This chain links TRBV7-9 with TRBJ2-5, with D tentatively TRBD1 (6 bases). Sequenced input: CD4+ T cells from PBMCs. The clonotype comes from a human donor in good health. DNA of the CDR3: TGTGCCAGCAGCCGTCAAGGGGGCCAAGAGACCCAGTACTTC. Translation: CASSRQGGQETQYF.